The rows below give T cell receptor beta chains drawn from one sample of a study of CD8+ T cells in alopecia areata. The table came from immunoSEQ multiplex PCR; TCRdb's copy has only in-frame clones and leaves some out. The sample lists roughly 120,000 clones, 56% occurring once. Sequencing was performed on CD4+ T cells sorted from blood, taken at week 24, from a patient treated with tofacitinib. The origin of the receptors is a human donor with alopecia areata. The CDR3 runs from the conserved cysteine through the conserved F or W. The D gene is left open where the match is weak. A row's size may be missing; if present it is once, few, many or a size class.

j_call: TRBJ1-6; clone_size: -; v_call: TRBV7-2; d_call: -; cdr3_aa: CASTPATGTGYSPLHF; cdr3_nt: TGTGCCAGCACCCCCGCGACCGGGACGGGTTATTCACCCCTCCACTTT
j_call: TRBJ1-1; clone_size: -; v_call: TRBV30; d_call: -; cdr3_aa: CAWIPGKTGSTEAFF; cdr3_nt: TGTGCCTGGATTCCAGGTAAAACGGGCAGCACTGAAGCTTTCTTT
j_call: TRBJ2-3; clone_size: once; v_call: TRBV7-2; d_call: -; cdr3_aa: CASSLGTSTDTQYF; cdr3_nt: TGTGCCAGCAGCTTAGGGACTAGCACAGATACGCAGTATTTT
j_call: TRBJ2-2; clone_size: -; v_call: TRBV11-2; d_call: -; cdr3_aa: CASGHLVNTGELFF; cdr3_nt: TGTGCCAGCGGGCACCTAGTGAACACCGGGGAGCTGTTTTTT
j_call: TRBJ2-2; clone_size: -; v_call: TRBV4-2; d_call: -; cdr3_aa: CASSQEGRGTTGELFF; cdr3_nt: TGTGCCAGCAGCCAAGAGGGCAGGGGAACCACCGGGGAGCTGTTTTTT
j_call: TRBJ2-1; clone_size: -; v_call: TRBV30; d_call: TRBD2; cdr3_aa: CAWSSGLGTYEQFF; cdr3_nt: TGTGCCTGGAGTTCAGGACTAGGAACCTATGAGCAGTTCTTC
j_call: TRBJ1-5; clone_size: -; v_call: TRBV23-1; d_call: -; cdr3_aa: CASSLEYIRGDQPQHF; cdr3_nt: TGCGCCAGCAGTCTTGAATATATCAGGGGAGACCAGCCCCAGCATTTT
j_call: TRBJ1-4; clone_size: few; v_call: TRBV7-2; d_call: -; cdr3_aa: CASSQLGGRNEKLFF; cdr3_nt: TGTGCCAGCAGCCAATTGGGGGGACGCAATGAAAAACTGTTTTTT
j_call: TRBJ2-5; clone_size: -; v_call: TRBV29-1; d_call: -; cdr3_aa: CSVEAGESTQYF; cdr3_nt: TGCAGCGTTGAAGCTGGGGAGTCGACCCAGTACTTC
j_call: TRBJ2-3; clone_size: few; v_call: TRBV7-7; d_call: -; cdr3_aa: CASSPGAADTQYF; cdr3_nt: TGTGCTAGCAGCCCGGGGGCTGCAGATACGCAGTATTTT
j_call: TRBJ1-2; clone_size: -; v_call: TRBV29-1; d_call: -; cdr3_aa: CSVAPGSDYGYTF; cdr3_nt: TGCAGCGTCGCTCCCGGGTCCGACTATGGCTACACCTTC
j_call: TRBJ1-1; clone_size: -; v_call: TRBV29-1; d_call: -; cdr3_aa: CSARQLMNTEAFF; cdr3_nt: TGCAGCGCCCGACAGCTTATGAACACTGAAGCTTTCTTT
j_call: TRBJ2-7; clone_size: -; v_call: TRBV5-1; d_call: -; cdr3_aa: CASSLDRDRYEQYF; cdr3_nt: TGCGCCAGCAGCTTGGACAGGGATCGCTACGAGCAGTACTTC
j_call: TRBJ1-5; clone_size: -; v_call: TRBV30; d_call: -; cdr3_aa: CAWSKAGWSQPQHF; cdr3_nt: TGTGCCTGGAGTAAAGCAGGTTGGAGCCAGCCCCAGCATTTT
j_call: TRBJ2-3; clone_size: -; v_call: TRBV5-1; d_call: -; cdr3_aa: CASSLDVGATTQYF; cdr3_nt: TGCGCCAGCAGCTTGGACGTGGGAGCGACGACGCAGTATTTT
j_call: TRBJ2-5; clone_size: few; v_call: TRBV6-5; d_call: -; cdr3_aa: CASSLTAFQETQYF; cdr3_nt: TGTGCCAGCAGTTTAACAGCGTTTCAAGAGACCCAGTACTTC
j_call: TRBJ2-3; clone_size: -; v_call: TRBV2; d_call: -; cdr3_aa: CASSEVVASDTQYF; cdr3_nt: TGTGCCAGCAGTGAAGTAGTAGCATCTGATACGCAGTATTTT
j_call: TRBJ1-4; clone_size: -; v_call: TRBV21-1; d_call: -; cdr3_aa: CASRPLGFPDGKLFF; cdr3_nt: TGTGCCAGCAGACCTTTAGGGTTCCCAGACGGAAAACTGTTTTTT
j_call: TRBJ2-2; clone_size: few; v_call: TRBV2; d_call: -; cdr3_aa: CASSEAAVNTGELFF; cdr3_nt: TGTGCCAGCAGTGAAGCGGCCGTGAACACCGGGGAGCTGTTTTTT
j_call: TRBJ2-1; clone_size: -; v_call: TRBV20-1; d_call: -; cdr3_aa: CSARLGGEQFF; cdr3_nt: TGCAGTGCTAGGTTGGGCGGTGAGCAGTTCTTC
j_call: TRBJ2-3; clone_size: few; v_call: TRBV19; d_call: TRBD2; cdr3_aa: CASSTPSGGTSDTQYF; cdr3_nt: TGTGCCAGTAGTACCCCTAGCGGGGGGACCTCAGATACGCAGTATTTT